This TCR beta chain was profiled in a study of vaccination and CD4 T cells after COVID-19 (dated by TCRdb to between 2021 and 2024). Describing the broader study: Convalescent patients had a positive SARS-CoV-2 result on nasal swab PCR, and of these patients, nine had mild disease and one had severe disease. In 10 COVID-19 convalescent patients and a few infection-naive healthy vaccine recipients, researchers compared the spike-specific CD4+ TCR repertoire from before mRNA vaccination with the repertoire from after. In control cultures, a CEFX viral epitope pool was used as positive control, an HIV-1 Nef peptide pool was used as negative control, or no peptide was added. The convalescent cohort comprised six males and four females, including two Hispanic individuals, seven Caucasians, two Asians and one multiracial person. Post-vaccine blood samples were taken a median of about 72 days after the second vaccine dose, with a range of 14 to 241 days. Post-COVID blood samples were collected from convalescent patients a median of around 100 days after diagnosis, with a range of roughly 35 to 161 days. Overlapping spike peptide pools from SARS-CoV-2 and from the common cold coronaviruses HCoV-NL63, HCoV-OC43 and HCoV-229E were used as culture stimuli. Two doses of either the Pfizer-BioNTech BNT162b2 vaccine (n=8) or the Moderna mRNA-1273 vaccine (n=2) were administered to participants. Study-wide conclusions, independent of this receptor: Although the median number of SARS-CoV-2-reactive clonotypes went up from around 19 after infection to some 37 after vaccination, the increase was not significant. The number of convalescent patients in the study was relatively small, and the study did not examine early timepoints following natural infection. Of the vaccine-specific clones in convalescent patients, 304 of 307, or nearly all, reacted only to SARS-CoV-2 spike and did not cross-react with common cold coronaviruses. Among convalescent patients, a median about 86% of the SARS-CoV-2-reactive clones seen after vaccination appeared only after vaccination, which suggests priming specific to the vaccine.

For CDR1 and CDR2, the germline V gene (reference sequence) lists SGHNT and YYREEE. The CDR3 holds 13 amino acids from the cysteine to the phenylalanine. Here the CDR3 DNA is all that survives: 39 bases in frame from base 1. At the junction V is shortened by 4 bases and J by 6 bases, with 13 bases in between. The library was generated by PCR. DNA from cultured CD4+ T cells underwent TCR sequencing with the Oncomine TCR Beta short-read assay at the Johns Hopkins FTIC core. The QIAamp micro DNA kit was used to extract genomic DNA from the cultured CD4+ T cells. Oncomine TCR Beta libraries from cultured CD4+ T cells were pooled using unique dual indexes and sequenced on an Illumina iSeq 100. Under the source paper's analysis protocol: Non-productive sequences were filtered out, and CDR3s that did not start with C, did not end with F or W, or were shorter than 7 amino acids were discarded. Antigen-specific clonotypes were identified using the MANAFEST web application through comparison of peptide-stimulated wells with reference and other culture wells. An FDR below 0.05, an odds ratio above 5, and a productive frequency above 0.1% in at least two of three replicate wells were required for clones to be considered positive. Cross-reactive clonotypes were defined as significantly expanded in both SARS-CoV-2 spike wells and at least one common cold coronavirus spike condition. Levenshtein distances (stringdist) and unrooted phylogenetic trees (ape) in R version 3.6.1 were used to assess CDR3 homology. The public reads were reprocessed in TCRdb via fastp at Q25 and MiXCR, keeping in-frame beta chains. Here each entry gathers all rows of one CDR3 protein and keeps the most common genes and DNA. The authors' filters were not applied to this entry. The sample table holds about 18,000 distinct CDR3 sequences, of which approximately 50% were seen once. The ten top clones hold 9.4% of the sample.

This clonotype came up a few times. It has no known antigen specificity. Base-call qualities are not available, and no considerably larger clone is one nucleotide away. The label giving this sample's treatment or condition can be read as: approximately 9-day PBMC culture with coronavirus spike peptide pools or control peptides (ViraFEST assay). The study used the ViraFEST assay, which expanded antigen-specific T cells with peptide pools and then identified expanded clonotypes by TCR sequencing. The positive SARS-CoV-2 PCR tests of the convalescent patients were dated from March to December 2020, before the Alpha, Beta and Delta variants emerged in the United States. Each well held 2.2 million or so PBMCs cultured in IMDM containing approximately 5% human AB serum and around 10 IU/ml IL-2, with roughly 9.2 ug/ml peptide pools added. On days 3 and 7, half of the culture medium was replaced with fresh IL-2-containing medium. Once the cells had been in culture for approximately 10 days, the EasySep CD4+ T cell isolation kit was used to isolate CD4+ T cells by negative selection. Ficoll-Paque Plus gradient centrifugation was used to isolate PBMCs from whole blood, and the isolated PBMCs were then either used fresh or cryopreserved at -140C. In general, triplicate wells were set up for every culture condition.

The specimen was CD4+ T cells from blood, cultured in vitro. The chain was built from TRBV5-4 and TRBJ1-1; 5 matching bases give a weak D call of TRBD1. This receptor was taken from a human donor who had recovered from COVID-19. The CDR3 in this case is CASSARGVAEAFF. The DNA sequence follows: TGTGCCAGCAGCGCACGGGGGGTGGCTGAAGCTTTCTTT. Joined to the reference TRBV5-4 and TRBJ1-1 proteins, this CDR3 gives the full variable domain: ETGVTQSPTHLIKTRGQQVTLRCSSQSGHNTVSWYQQALGQGPQFIFQYYREEENGRGNFPPRFSGLQFPNYSSELNVNALELDDSALYLCASSARGVAEAFFGQGTRLTVV.